The 14 T cell receptor beta chains below all came from one sample that was sequenced in a study of T-cell memory formation after mild COVID-19. MiXCR, run by TCRdb on the 5' RACE reads, gives a single entry per CDR3 protein. The sample carries around 220,000 distinct CDR3 sequences, around 17% recorded once. Sequencing was done on a sample of PBMCs or a T cell subset sorted from them (not recorded which). Receptors were obtained from a man between 18 and 29 years old who had mild COVID-19 (a few samples of this study predate the infection). Cell type and time point are not known.

The chain couples TRBV9 to TRBJ2-7; 7 bases fit TRBD1. With 3 bases clipped from V and 0 bases from J, the junction kept 3 bases outside the gene matches. Germline lookup yields CDR1 SGDLS and CDR2 YYNGEE. The CDR3 is 14 amino acids. This chain's CDR3 is CASSARQGSYEQYF. DNA for the CDR3: TGTGCCAGCAGCGCCCGACAGGGCTCCTACGAGCAGTACTTC.

This clonotype was found many times. V gene TRBV2 combines with J gene TRBJ2-2, with 8 bases that match TRBD1. Germline V lookup: CDR1 SNHLY, CDR2 FYNNEI. V lost 6 bases to trimming and J lost 0 bases; unmatched junction nucleotides: 3. This CDR3 comprises 15 residues. CDR3 region: CASSRTGTNTGELFF. The CDR3 DNA is TGTGCCAGCAGCAGGACAGGGACGAACACCGGGGAGCTGTTTTTT.

The chain carries TRBV2 and TRBJ2-7, with 7 bases aligning to TRBD1. Germline CDR1 reads SNHLY; CDR2 reads FYNNEI. After removal of 7 bases from V and 0 bases from J, the junction contained 3 bases not matched to a gene. CDR3 length: 13 residues. CDR3: CASKGAFSYEQYV. CDR3 in DNA: TGTGCCAGCAAGGGGGCGTTCTCCTACGAGCAGTACGTC.

This clonotype has more than one count but fewer than ten. The CDR3 sequence: CASSQGRDGYTF. CDR3 sequence (DNA): TGTGCCAGCAGCCAGGGACGGGATGGCTACACCTTC. The chain combines TRBV4-2 with TRBJ1-2; TRBD1 might be the D (5 bases). Deletions cut 3 bases from V and 6 bases from J, with 8 bases between. CDR3 length: 12 residues. The V gene's germline CDR1 is LGHNA and CDR2 YNFKEQ.

A few counts support this clonotype. The rearrangement links TRBV7-2 to TRBJ2-5; 7 bases are shared with TRBD2. The V segment lost 4 bases and the J segment 2 bases; nucleotides outside the gene matches: 4. The CDR3 has 14 amino acids. Germline-derived CDR1 and CDR2 are SGHTA and FQGNSA. The CDR3 DNA follows: TGTGCCAGCAGCTCGAGCGGGGAGCAAGAGACCCAGTACTTC. It translates to CASSSSGEQETQYF. Together with reference TRBV7-2 and TRBJ2-5, the CDR3 gives the full variable domain: GAGVSQSPSNKVTEKGKDVELRCDPISGHTALYWYRQSLGQGLEFLIYFQGNSAPDKSGLPSDRFSAERTGGSVSTLTIQRTQQEDSAVYLCASSSSGEQETQYFGPGTRLLVL.

This chain joins TRBV24-1 and TRBJ2-2, with TRBD1 matching 7 bases. J was trimmed by 4 bases and V by 4 bases; bases with no gene match: 8. CDR1 and CDR2 (germline): KGHDR, SFDVKD. This CDR3 has 16 amino acids. The CDR3 here is CATSEATGWPTGELFF. As DNA, the CDR3 is TGTGCCACCAGTGAGGCGACAGGGTGGCCCACCGGGGAGCTGTTTTTT.

The rearrangement links TRBV6-1 to TRBJ1-5; 7 bases fit TRBD1. Germline lookup yields CDR1 MNHNS and CDR2 SASEGT. With 6 bases clipped from V and 11 bases from J, the junction kept 19 bases outside the gene matches. The CDR3 length is 16 residues. CDR3 DNA sequence: TGTGCCAGCAGCCAGACAGGGACGGACCCGACGGGGTCCCAGCATTTT. It codes for CASSQTGTDPTGSQHF.

The chain carries TRBV6-5 and TRBJ1-1; D gene unclear. CDR3 size: 15 residues. Germline V lookup: CDR1 MNHEY, CDR2 SVGAGI. Trimming took 5 bases from V and 3 from J, leaving 16 bases between them. CDR3 in amino acids: CASSDYDAADTEAFF. As DNA, the CDR3 is TGTGCCAGCAGTGACTATGACGCGGCGGACACTGAAGCTTTCTTT.

The rearrangement uses TRBV7-8 and TRBJ2-3; 7 bases fit TRBD2. The V gene's germline CDR1 is SGHVS and CDR2 FQNEAQ. The CDR3 consists of 16 residues. With V trimmed by 1 base and J by 0 bases, 4 bases remained unmatched. The CDR3 is CASSLVPSGSTDTQYF. CDR3 coding DNA: TGTGCCAGCAGCTTAGTCCCTAGCGGTAGCACAGATACGCAGTATTTT.

V and J are TRBV20-1 and TRBJ2-3; 8 bases are shared with TRBD2. The ends lost 5 bases at V and 2 bases at J; junction bases unmatched: 3. The germline CDR1 and CDR2 sequences are DFQATT and SNEGSKA (reference sequence). The CDR3 has 13 amino acids. The DNA for the CDR3 is TGCAGTGCTGGAGCGGGGGCCACAGATACGCAGTATTTT. Translated: CSAGAGATDTQYF.

The table lists this clonotype with a few counts. CDR3 DNA: TGTGCCAGCAGCTTAGTTCCTACTAGCGGGAGCACAGATACGCAGTATTTT. It translates to CASSLVPTSGSTDTQYF. The V call is TRBV7-9, the J call TRBJ2-3, with 9 bases matching TRBD2. The trim removed 1 base at V and 0 bases at J, leaving 5 bases unmatched. This CDR3 is 17 amino acids long. Per germline, CDR1 SEHNR and CDR2 FQNEAQ (reference sequence).

The rearrangement links TRBV20-1 to TRBJ1-2; 8 nucleotides line up with TRBD1. From germline, CDR1 is DFQATT and CDR2 SNEGSKA (reference sequence). Trimming at V came to 1 base and at J to 6 bases, leaving 7 bases not matched to a gene. The CDR3 contains 14 residues. The CDR3 nucleotides are TGCAGTGCTAGAGGCCCAGGGGGCTTACATGGCTACACCTTC. As protein: CSARGPGGLHGYTF.

This clonotype was counted many times. The chain recombines TRBV6-6 with TRBJ2-4, with D uncertain. This CDR3 comprises 12 residues. Trimming removed 5 bases from V and 7 bases from J, with 9 bases in between. CDR1 and CDR2 from the germline V gene are MNHNY and SVGAGI (reference sequence). CDR3 DNA sequence: TGTGCCAGCAGTCCGAGTCCGAACATTCAGTACTTC. Protein sequence: CASSPSPNIQYF.

This clonotype was detected only a few times. The gene calls are TRBV29-1 and TRBJ1-1; D unresolved. Germline loops: CDR1 SQVTM, CDR2 ANQGSEA. Deletions cut 4 bases from V and 5 bases from J, with 11 bases between. CDR3 length: 12 amino acids. CDR3 amino acids: CSVVWAATEAFF. The CDR3 coding sequence is TGCAGCGTTGTATGGGCGGCGACTGAAGCTTTCTTT.